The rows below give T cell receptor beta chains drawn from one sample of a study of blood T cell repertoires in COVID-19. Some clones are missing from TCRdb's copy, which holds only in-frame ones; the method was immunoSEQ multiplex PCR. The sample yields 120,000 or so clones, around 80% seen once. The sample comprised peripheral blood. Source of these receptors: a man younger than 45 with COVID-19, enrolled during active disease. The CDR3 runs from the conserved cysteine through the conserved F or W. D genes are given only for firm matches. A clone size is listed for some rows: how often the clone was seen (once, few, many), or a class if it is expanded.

CDR3 protein: CASSIQGYGYTF
CDR3 DNA: TGTGCCAGCAGCATCCAGGGTTATGGCTACACCTTC
J gene: TRBJ1-2
V gene: TRBV7-9
D gene: NA
clone size: NA

CDR3 protein: CASSQDLAGGNGYTF
CDR3 DNA: TGTGCCAGCAGCCAAGATCTGGCAGGGGGAAATGGCTACACCTTC
J gene: TRBJ1-2
V gene: TRBV3-1/TRBV3-2
D gene: TRBD1
clone size: NA

CDR3 protein: CASSPTGLAENTGELFF
CDR3 DNA: TGTGCCAGCAGCCCCACTGGACTAGCAGAGAACACCGGGGAGCTGTTTTTT
J gene: TRBJ2-2
V gene: TRBV7-9
D gene: TRBD2
clone size: NA

CDR3 protein: CASSSPHAGASYNEQFF
CDR3 DNA: TGTGCCAGCAGTTCCCCCCACGCGGGAGCCTCCTACAATGAGCAGTTCTTC
J gene: TRBJ2-1
V gene: TRBV28
D gene: TRBD2
clone size: NA

CDR3 protein: CASSGWGQGHQPQHF
CDR3 DNA: TGTGCCAGCAGCGGATGGGGACAGGGGCATCAGCCCCAGCATTTT
J gene: TRBJ1-5
V gene: TRBV7-2
D gene: TRBD1
clone size: NA

CDR3 protein: CASSRTGGDGYTF
CDR3 DNA: TGTGCCAGCAGCAGGACAGGGGGCGATGGCTACACCTTC
J gene: TRBJ1-2
V gene: TRBV5-6
D gene: TRBD1
clone size: NA

CDR3 protein: CAISGTTYEQYF
CDR3 DNA: TGTGCCATCAGCGGGACTACCTACGAGCAGTACTTC
J gene: TRBJ2-7
V gene: TRBV10-3
D gene: TRBD2
clone size: few

CDR3 protein: CSASGQVDRYEQYF
CDR3 DNA: TGCAGTGCCAGTGGACAGGTTGATAGGTACGAGCAGTACTTC
J gene: TRBJ2-7
V gene: TRBV20-1
D gene: TRBD1
clone size: NA

CDR3 protein: CASSIGGIGYNSPLHF
CDR3 DNA: TGTGCCAGTAGTATTGGCGGGATCGGCTATAATTCACCCCTCCACTTT
J gene: TRBJ1-6
V gene: TRBV19
D gene: NA
clone size: few

CDR3 protein: CASSKTQNYGYTF
CDR3 DNA: TGTGCCAGTAGTAAGACTCAAAACTATGGCTACACCTTC
J gene: TRBJ1-2
V gene: TRBV19
D gene: NA
clone size: NA

CDR3 protein: CATGQGSSGNTIYF
CDR3 DNA: TGTGCCACCGGACAGGGGAGCTCTGGAAACACCATATATTTT
J gene: TRBJ1-3
V gene: TRBV6-5
D gene: TRBD1
clone size: NA

CDR3 protein: CASSLVTGVNTEAFF
CDR3 DNA: TGTGCCAGCAGCTTAGTGACAGGGGTTAACACTGAAGCTTTCTTT
J gene: TRBJ1-1
V gene: TRBV7-2
D gene: TRBD1
clone size: NA

CDR3 protein: CASSSGGRGADTQYF
CDR3 DNA: TGCGCCAGCAGCTCCGGTGGGAGGGGTGCAGATACGCAGTATTTT
J gene: TRBJ2-3
V gene: TRBV5-1
D gene: TRBD2
clone size: NA

CDR3 protein: CASSQDRIAGGSYEQYF
CDR3 DNA: TGCGCCAGCAGCCAAGATCGAATAGCGGGGGGTTCCTACGAGCAGTACTTC
J gene: TRBJ2-7
V gene: TRBV4-1
D gene: TRBD2
clone size: NA

CDR3 protein: CASTNPGLDIQYF
CDR3 DNA: TGTGCCAGCACCAATCCCGGGTTGGACATTCAGTACTTC
J gene: TRBJ2-4
V gene: TRBV9
D gene: NA
clone size: NA

CDR3 protein: CASSQGSDRGYPNYGYTF
CDR3 DNA: TGCGCCAGCAGCCAAGGTTCGGACAGGGGCTACCCTAACTATGGCTACACCTTC
J gene: TRBJ1-2
V gene: TRBV4-3
D gene: TRBD1
clone size: NA

CDR3 protein: CASSRPRGGTTEAFF
CDR3 DNA: TGTGCCAGCAGCCGTCCTAGGGGGGGGACCACTGAAGCTTTCTTT
J gene: TRBJ1-1
V gene: TRBV2
D gene: NA
clone size: NA

CDR3 protein: CASSQADRRNYGYTF
CDR3 DNA: TGCGCCAGCAGCCAAGCGGACAGGAGGAACTATGGCTACACCTTC
J gene: TRBJ1-2
V gene: TRBV4-1
D gene: TRBD1
clone size: NA

CDR3 protein: CASSLGAVYSNQPQHF
CDR3 DNA: TGTGCCAGCAGCTTAGGGGCAGTCTATAGCAATCAGCCCCAGCATTTT
J gene: TRBJ1-5
V gene: TRBV7-2
D gene: NA
clone size: NA

CDR3 protein: CASSPLGGSYGYTF
CDR3 DNA: TGTGCCAGCAGTCCCTTGGGGGGGTCCTATGGCTACACCTTC
J gene: TRBJ1-2
V gene: TRBV6-5
D gene: NA
clone size: NA

CDR3 protein: CASMRQKNSPLHF
CDR3 DNA: TGTGCCAGTATGAGGCAGAAGAATTCACCCCTCCACTTT
J gene: TRBJ1-6
V gene: TRBV19
D gene: NA
clone size: few

CDR3 protein: CASSLASEAFF
CDR3 DNA: TGTGCCAGCAGCTTGGCCAGTGAAGCTTTCTTT
J gene: TRBJ1-1
V gene: TRBV5-6
D gene: NA
clone size: NA

CDR3 protein: CASTPAGGVYGYTF
CDR3 DNA: TGTGCCAGTACCCCGGCCGGGGGGGTCTATGGCTACACCTTC
J gene: TRBJ1-2
V gene: TRBV19
D gene: NA
clone size: NA

CDR3 protein: CASSVGSSGNSQETQYF
CDR3 DNA: TGTGCCAGCAGCGTAGGGAGTAGCGGGAACTCGCAAGAGACCCAGTACTTC
J gene: TRBJ2-5
V gene: TRBV9
D gene: TRBD2
clone size: NA

CDR3 protein: CASSLGAGTAKNIQYF
CDR3 DNA: TGTGCCAGCAGCCTGGGGGCCGGGACAGCCAAAAACATTCAGTACTTC
J gene: TRBJ2-4
V gene: TRBV7-9
D gene: NA
clone size: many

CDR3 protein: CASRTGGSYEQYF
CDR3 DNA: TGTGCCAGCAGAACAGGGGGCAGTTACGAGCAGTACTTC
J gene: TRBJ2-7
V gene: TRBV12-3/TRBV12-4
D gene: TRBD1
clone size: few

CDR3 protein: CASSVTGPNQPQHF
CDR3 DNA: TGTGCCAGTAGTGTGACAGGGCCTAATCAGCCCCAGCATTTT
J gene: TRBJ1-5
V gene: TRBV19
D gene: TRBD1
clone size: NA

CDR3 protein: CASSIPGREKGNTIYF
CDR3 DNA: TGTGCCAGCAGCATACCTGGACGGGAAAAGGGAAACACCATATATTTT
J gene: TRBJ1-3
V gene: TRBV5-5
D gene: NA
clone size: NA

CDR3 protein: CSGREIYEQFF
CDR3 DNA: TGCAGCGGTCGGGAGATCTATGAGCAGTTCTTC
J gene: TRBJ2-1
V gene: TRBV29-1
D gene: NA
clone size: few

CDR3 protein: CASRLAGHQETQYF
CDR3 DNA: TGTGCCAGCAGGCTAGCGGGGCACCAAGAGACCCAGTACTTC
J gene: TRBJ2-5
V gene: TRBV6-5
D gene: TRBD2
clone size: NA

CDR3 protein: CATTTGRAGSNQPQHF
CDR3 DNA: TGTGCCACCACAACCGGCCGCGCGGGGAGCAATCAGCCCCAGCATTTT
J gene: TRBJ1-5
V gene: TRBV24-1
D gene: NA
clone size: NA

CDR3 protein: CASSPGQLGTDTQYF
CDR3 DNA: TGTGCCAGCAGCCCAGGACAGCTTGGCACAGATACGCAGTATTTT
J gene: TRBJ2-3
V gene: TRBV11-3
D gene: NA
clone size: NA

CDR3 protein: CASSLRGVNTEAFF
CDR3 DNA: TGTGCCAGTAGTCTCCGGGGGGTGAACACTGAAGCTTTCTTT
J gene: TRBJ1-1
V gene: TRBV19
D gene: NA
clone size: few

CDR3 protein: CASSAPARGSWTDTQYF
CDR3 DNA: TGTGCCAGCAGCGCCCCAGCCCGGGGATCGTGGACAGATACGCAGTATTTT
J gene: TRBJ2-3
V gene: TRBV5-4
D gene: NA
clone size: NA

CDR3 protein: CASTEGGGQPQHF
CDR3 DNA: TGTGCCAGCACCGAAGGGGGAGGACAGCCCCAGCATTTT
J gene: TRBJ1-5
V gene: TRBV7-9
D gene: NA
clone size: few

CDR3 protein: CASSSRQGQSGNTIYF
CDR3 DNA: TGTGCCAGCAGCTCGAGACAGGGGCAGTCGGGAAACACCATATATTTT
J gene: TRBJ1-3
V gene: TRBV13
D gene: TRBD1
clone size: NA

CDR3 protein: CASSLGSGGNNEQFF
CDR3 DNA: TGTGCCAGCAGCTTGGGTAGCGGGGGGAACAATGAGCAGTTCTTC
J gene: TRBJ2-1
V gene: TRBV5-6
D gene: TRBD2
clone size: NA

CDR3 protein: CASSRLREVRSPLHF
CDR3 DNA: TGTGCCAGCAGCCGCCTTAGGGAGGTCCGATCACCCCTCCACTTT
J gene: TRBJ1-6
V gene: TRBV6-5
D gene: NA
clone size: NA

CDR3 protein: CASSTGTGRKAFF
CDR3 DNA: TGTGCCAGCAGTACTGGGACAGGGCGTAAAGCTTTCTTT
J gene: TRBJ1-1
V gene: TRBV6-5
D gene: TRBD1
clone size: NA

CDR3 protein: CASTQNSGHSSYEQYF
CDR3 DNA: TGTGCCAGCACCCAGAATAGCGGGCATAGCTCCTACGAGCAGTACTTC
J gene: TRBJ2-7
V gene: TRBV11-2
D gene: TRBD2
clone size: NA

CDR3 protein: CSASARGTGGYGYTF
CDR3 DNA: TGCAGTGCTAGTGCCCGGGGGACAGGGGGCTATGGCTACACCTTC
J gene: TRBJ1-2
V gene: TRBV20-1
D gene: TRBD1
clone size: NA

CDR3 protein: CASSAGTNSDTQYF
CDR3 DNA: TGTGCCAGCAGTGCCGGGACTAACTCAGATACGCAGTATTTT
J gene: TRBJ2-3
V gene: TRBV28
D gene: TRBD2
clone size: many

CDR3 protein: CASSQDGGNEKLFF
CDR3 DNA: TGCGCCAGCAGCCAAGATGGGGGGAATGAAAAACTGTTTTTT
J gene: TRBJ1-4
V gene: TRBV4-3
D gene: NA
clone size: NA

CDR3 protein: CASSFSGGAGTDTQYF
CDR3 DNA: TGTGCCAGCAGCTTTAGCGGGGGGGCCGGGACAGATACGCAGTATTTT
J gene: TRBJ2-3
V gene: TRBV5-6
D gene: TRBD2
clone size: NA

CDR3 protein: CASSPGWSAGVREGEQFF
CDR3 DNA: TGTGCCAGCTCCCCCGGTTGGTCGGCGGGAGTTCGAGAAGGTGAGCAGTTCTTC
J gene: TRBJ2-1
V gene: TRBV18
D gene: TRBD2
clone size: NA

CDR3 protein: CASSQTGGSYGYTF
CDR3 DNA: TGTGCCAGCAGTCAGACAGGGGGCAGCTATGGCTACACCTTC
J gene: TRBJ1-2
V gene: TRBV28
D gene: TRBD1
clone size: NA

CDR3 protein: CASSQSGTGAYEQYF
CDR3 DNA: TGCGCCAGCAGCCAGTCAGGGACAGGGGCCTACGAGCAGTACTTC
J gene: TRBJ2-7
V gene: TRBV4-1
D gene: TRBD1
clone size: few

CDR3 protein: CASSSTGISGNTIYF
CDR3 DNA: TGTGCCAGCAGCTCAACAGGGATCTCTGGAAACACCATATATTTT
J gene: TRBJ1-3
V gene: TRBV7-9
D gene: NA
clone size: NA

CDR3 protein: CATSGESTDTGELFF
CDR3 DNA: TGTGCCACTTCGGGAGAATCGACAGACACCGGGGAGCTGTTTTTT
J gene: TRBJ2-2
V gene: TRBV11-3
D gene: NA
clone size: NA

CDR3 protein: CATSPELAGIYNEQFF
CDR3 DNA: TGTGCCACCAGCCCAGAACTAGCGGGAATCTACAATGAGCAGTTCTTC
J gene: TRBJ2-1
V gene: TRBV15
D gene: TRBD2
clone size: once